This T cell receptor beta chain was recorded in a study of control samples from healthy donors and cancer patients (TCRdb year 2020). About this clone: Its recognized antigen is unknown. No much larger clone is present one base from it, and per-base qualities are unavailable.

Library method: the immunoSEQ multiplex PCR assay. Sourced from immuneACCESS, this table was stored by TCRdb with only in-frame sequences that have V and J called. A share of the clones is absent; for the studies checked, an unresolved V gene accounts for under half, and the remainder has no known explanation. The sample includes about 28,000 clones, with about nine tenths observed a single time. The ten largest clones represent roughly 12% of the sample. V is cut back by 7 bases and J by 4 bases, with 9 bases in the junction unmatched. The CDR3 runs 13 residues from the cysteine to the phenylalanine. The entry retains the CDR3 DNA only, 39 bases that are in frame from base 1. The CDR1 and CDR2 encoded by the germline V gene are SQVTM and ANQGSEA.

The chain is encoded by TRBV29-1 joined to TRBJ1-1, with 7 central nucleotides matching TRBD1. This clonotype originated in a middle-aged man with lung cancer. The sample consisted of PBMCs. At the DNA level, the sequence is TGCAGCGCCGATAGAGGGGGCGGCACTGAAGCTTTCTTT. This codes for CSADRGGGTEAFF.